This record concerns one TCR beta chain sequence. The antigen remains undetermined. The data were produced by immunoSEQ multiplex PCR, yet TCRdb's version contains in-frame clones alone and is incomplete. This table holds roughly 77,000 clones, over 90% found once. This sample was included in a study of PD-1 blockade in classical Hodgkin lymphoma. The time point denotes: newly diagnosed, previously untreated cHL patient sample. CDR3 size: 15 residues. Germline V CDR1 and CDR2: MNHEY, SVGAGI. V shed 7 bases, J shed 2 bases, and the junction held 9 bases outside the gene matches. General study points: Reports indicated that newly diagnosed patients had lower baseline TCR diversity than healthy donors did.

The sequenced sample consisted of peripheral blood mononuclear cells (PBMCs). This chain joins TRBV6-5 and TRBJ2-3; 7 bases agree with TRBD1. The receptor comes from a human donor with classical Hodgkin lymphoma. CDR3 DNA: TGTGCCAGCAAAAGACAGGGCCTGTCCACAGATACGCAGTATTTT. Translation: CASKRQGLSTDTQYF.